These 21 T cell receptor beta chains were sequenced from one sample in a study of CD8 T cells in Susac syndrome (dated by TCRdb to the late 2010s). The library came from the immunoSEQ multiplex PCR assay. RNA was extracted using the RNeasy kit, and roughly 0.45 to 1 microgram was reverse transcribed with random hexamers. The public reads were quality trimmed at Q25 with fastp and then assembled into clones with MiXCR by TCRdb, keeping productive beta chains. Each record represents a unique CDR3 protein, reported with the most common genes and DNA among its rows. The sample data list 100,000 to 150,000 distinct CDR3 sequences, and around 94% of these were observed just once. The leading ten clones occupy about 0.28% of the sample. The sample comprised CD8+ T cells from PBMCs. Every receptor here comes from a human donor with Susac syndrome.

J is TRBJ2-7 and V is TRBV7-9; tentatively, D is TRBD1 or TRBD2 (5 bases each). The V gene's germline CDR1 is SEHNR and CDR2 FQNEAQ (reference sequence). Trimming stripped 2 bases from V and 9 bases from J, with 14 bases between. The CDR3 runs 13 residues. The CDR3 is CASSLSEGIAQYF. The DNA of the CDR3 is TGTGCCAGCAGCTTAAGTGAGGGGATCGCGCAGTACTTC.

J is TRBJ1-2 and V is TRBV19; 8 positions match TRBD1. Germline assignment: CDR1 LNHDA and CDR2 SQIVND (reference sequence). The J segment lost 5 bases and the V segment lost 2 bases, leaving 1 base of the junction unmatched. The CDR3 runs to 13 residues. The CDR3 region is CASSIRTGYGYTF. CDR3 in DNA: TGTGCCAGTAGTATAAGGACAGGGTATGGCTACACCTTC.

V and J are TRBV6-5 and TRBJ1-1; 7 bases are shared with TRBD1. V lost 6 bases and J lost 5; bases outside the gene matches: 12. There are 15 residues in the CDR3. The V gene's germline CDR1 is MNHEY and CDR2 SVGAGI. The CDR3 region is CASRPGNAGGTEAFF. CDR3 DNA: TGTGCCAGCAGACCCGGAAACGCAGGGGGGACTGAAGCTTTCTTT.

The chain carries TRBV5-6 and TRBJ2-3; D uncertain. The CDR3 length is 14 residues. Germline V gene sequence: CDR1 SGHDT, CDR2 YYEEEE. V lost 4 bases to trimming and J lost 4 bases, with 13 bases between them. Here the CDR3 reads CASSVDTYPDTQYF. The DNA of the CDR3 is TGTGCCAGCAGCGTTGACACGTACCCAGATACGCAGTATTTT.

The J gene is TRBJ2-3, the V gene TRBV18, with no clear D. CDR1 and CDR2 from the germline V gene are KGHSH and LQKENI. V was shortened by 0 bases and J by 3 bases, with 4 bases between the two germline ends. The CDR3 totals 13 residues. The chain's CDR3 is CASSPPATDTQYF. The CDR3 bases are TGTGCCAGCTCACCACCGGCTACAGATACGCAGTATTTT. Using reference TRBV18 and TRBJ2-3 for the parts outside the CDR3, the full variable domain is NAGVMQNPRHLVRRRGQEARLRCSPMKGHSHVYWYRQLPEEGLKFMVYLQKENIIDESGMPKERFSAEFPKEGPSILRIQQVVRGDSAAYFCASSPPATDTQYFGPGTRLTVL.

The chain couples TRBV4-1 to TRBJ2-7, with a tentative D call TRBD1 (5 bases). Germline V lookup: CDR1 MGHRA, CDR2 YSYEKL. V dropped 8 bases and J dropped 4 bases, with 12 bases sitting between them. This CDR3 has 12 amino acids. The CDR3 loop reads CASGNQGYEQYF. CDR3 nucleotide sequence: TGCGCCAGCGGGAACCAGGGATACGAGCAGTACTTC.

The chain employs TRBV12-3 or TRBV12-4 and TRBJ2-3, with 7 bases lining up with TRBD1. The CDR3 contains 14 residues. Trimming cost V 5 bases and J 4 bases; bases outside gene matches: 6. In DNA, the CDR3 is TGTGCCAGCAGTATTAACAGGGGCGCAGATACGCAGTATTTT. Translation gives CASSINRGADTQYF.

CDR3 in amino acids: CSARTLVETQYF. The CDR3 DNA is TGCAGTGCTAGAACCCTAGTGGAGACCCAGTACTTC. The chain is built from TRBV20-1 and TRBJ2-5; no definite D call. The V end lost 2 bases, the J end lost 5 bases, and 9 bases lay between the germline ends. The germline gives CDR1 DFQATT, CDR2 SNEGSKA (reference sequence). The CDR3 loop spans 12 amino acids.

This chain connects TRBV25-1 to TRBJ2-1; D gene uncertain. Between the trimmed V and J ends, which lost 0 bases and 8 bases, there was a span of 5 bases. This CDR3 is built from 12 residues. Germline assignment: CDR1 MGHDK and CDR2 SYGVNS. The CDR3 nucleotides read TGTGCCAGCAGTGAATATGGTCATGAGCAGTTCTTC. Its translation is CASSEYGHEQFF.

In nucleotides, the CDR3 is TGTGCCAGCAGTTACTATCAGGGCAATCAGCCCCAGCATTTT. Translation gives CASSYYQGNQPQHF. The chain carries TRBV6-5 and TRBJ1-5, with D unclear. This CDR3 is 14 amino acids long. Between the trimmed V and J ends, which lost 1 base and 2 bases, there was a span of 6 bases. Germline V gives CDR1 MNHEY, CDR2 SVGAGI.

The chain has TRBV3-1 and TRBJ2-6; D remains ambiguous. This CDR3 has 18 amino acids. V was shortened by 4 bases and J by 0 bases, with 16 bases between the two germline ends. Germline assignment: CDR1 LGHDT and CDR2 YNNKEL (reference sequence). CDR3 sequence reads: CASSRFSELASGANVLTF. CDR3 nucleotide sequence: TGTGCCAGCAGCCGCTTTTCGGAGCTCGCCTCTGGGGCCAACGTCCTGACTTTC.

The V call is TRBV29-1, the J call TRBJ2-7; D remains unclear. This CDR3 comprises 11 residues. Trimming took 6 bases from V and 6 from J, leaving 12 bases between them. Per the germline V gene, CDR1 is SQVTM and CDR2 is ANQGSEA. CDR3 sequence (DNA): TGCAGCGTAACCGACCGGTCCGAGCAGTACTTC. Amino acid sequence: CSVTDRSEQYF.

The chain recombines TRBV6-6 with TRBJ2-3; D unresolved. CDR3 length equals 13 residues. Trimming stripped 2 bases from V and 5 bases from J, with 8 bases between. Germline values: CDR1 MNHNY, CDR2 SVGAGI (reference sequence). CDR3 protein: CASSYEVGDTQYF. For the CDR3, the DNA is TGTGCCAGCAGTTACGAGGTGGGAGATACGCAGTATTTT.

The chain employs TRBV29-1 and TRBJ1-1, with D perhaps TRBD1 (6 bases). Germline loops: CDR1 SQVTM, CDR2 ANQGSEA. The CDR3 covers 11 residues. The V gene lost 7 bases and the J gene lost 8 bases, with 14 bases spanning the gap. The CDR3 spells CSAVTGVEAFF. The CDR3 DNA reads TGCAGCGCCGTGACAGGAGTGGAAGCTTTCTTT.

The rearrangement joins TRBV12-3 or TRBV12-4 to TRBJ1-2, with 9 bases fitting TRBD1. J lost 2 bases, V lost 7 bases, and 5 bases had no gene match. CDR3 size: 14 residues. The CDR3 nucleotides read TGTGCCAGCAACGACAGGGGGGCAAACTATGGCTACACCTTC. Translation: CASNDRGANYGYTF.

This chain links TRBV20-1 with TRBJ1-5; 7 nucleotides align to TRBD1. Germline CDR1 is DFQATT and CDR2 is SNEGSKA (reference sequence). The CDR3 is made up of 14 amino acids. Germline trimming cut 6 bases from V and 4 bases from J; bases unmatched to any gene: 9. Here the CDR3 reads CSASSRGLNQPQHF. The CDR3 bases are TGCAGTGCATCCTCTAGGGGGCTAAATCAGCCCCAGCATTTT.

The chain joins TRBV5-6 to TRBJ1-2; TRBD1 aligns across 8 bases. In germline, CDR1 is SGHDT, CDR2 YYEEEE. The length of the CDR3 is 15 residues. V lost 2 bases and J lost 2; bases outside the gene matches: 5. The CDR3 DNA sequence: TGTGCCAGCAGCTTTTCAGGGGGCGCAAACTATGGCTACACCTTC. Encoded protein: CASSFSGGANYGYTF.

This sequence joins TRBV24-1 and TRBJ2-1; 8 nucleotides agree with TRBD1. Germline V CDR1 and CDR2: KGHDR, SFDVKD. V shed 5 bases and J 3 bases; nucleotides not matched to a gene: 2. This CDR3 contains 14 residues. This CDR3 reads CATSAGGLYNEQFF. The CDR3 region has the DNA TGTGCCACCAGTGCAGGGGGCCTCTACAATGAGCAGTTCTTC.

The CDR3 sequence is CASSQDRGSGGDWETQYF. In DNA form, the CDR3 reads TGTGCCAGCAGCCAAGATCGCGGTAGCGGGGGGGATTGGGAGACCCAGTACTTC. The rearrangement joins TRBV3-1 to TRBJ2-5, with TRBD2 matching over 11 bases. There are 18 residues in the CDR3. V lost 0 bases to trimming and J lost 5 bases; unmatched junction nucleotides: 11. Germline lookup yields CDR1 LGHDT and CDR2 YNNKEL (reference sequence).

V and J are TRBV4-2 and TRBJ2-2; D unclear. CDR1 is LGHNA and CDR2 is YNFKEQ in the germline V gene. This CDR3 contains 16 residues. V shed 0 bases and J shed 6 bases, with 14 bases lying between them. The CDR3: CASSQDYGDHAGELFF. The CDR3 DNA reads TGTGCCAGCAGCCAAGATTATGGGGATCACGCCGGGGAGCTGTTTTTT.

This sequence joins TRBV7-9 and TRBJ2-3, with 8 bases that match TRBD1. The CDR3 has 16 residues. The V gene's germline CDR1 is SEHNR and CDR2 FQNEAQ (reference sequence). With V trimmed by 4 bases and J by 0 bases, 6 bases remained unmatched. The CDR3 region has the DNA TGTGCCAGCAGCTCGCAGACAGGGGAGAGCACAGATACGCAGTATTTT. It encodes CASSSQTGESTDTQYF. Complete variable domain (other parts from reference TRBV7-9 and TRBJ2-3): DTGVSQNPRHKITKRGQNVTFRCDPISEHNRLYWYRQTLGQGPEFLTYFQNEAQLEKSRLLSDRFSAERPKGSFSTLEIQRTEQGDSAMYLCASSSQTGESTDTQYFGPGTRLTVL.